This TCR beta chain was recorded in a study of blood T cell repertoires in COVID-19. As for the study in general: Sources were T cells, B-cell-depleted T cells, or PBMCs; the material itself was cDNA or gDNA.

Measured with immunoSEQ multiplex PCR; TCRdb has only the in-frame clones, and not every one. Among over 150,000 clones, around 84% were seen once, and the ten largest hold about 0.95%. V gave up 2 bases and J gave up 1 base, with 6 bases separating them. In germline, CDR1 is SGHKS, CDR2 YYEKEE (reference sequence). The CDR3 length is 13 residues. The chain combines TRBV5-5 with TRBJ1-1; D unclear. The sample comprised peripheral blood. This sequence was found in a man aged 40-55 years with acute or convalescent COVID-19. The CDR3 here is CASSFGRNTEAFF. CDR3 nucleotides: TGTGCCAGCAGCTTCGGTCGGAACACTGAAGCTTTCTTT.